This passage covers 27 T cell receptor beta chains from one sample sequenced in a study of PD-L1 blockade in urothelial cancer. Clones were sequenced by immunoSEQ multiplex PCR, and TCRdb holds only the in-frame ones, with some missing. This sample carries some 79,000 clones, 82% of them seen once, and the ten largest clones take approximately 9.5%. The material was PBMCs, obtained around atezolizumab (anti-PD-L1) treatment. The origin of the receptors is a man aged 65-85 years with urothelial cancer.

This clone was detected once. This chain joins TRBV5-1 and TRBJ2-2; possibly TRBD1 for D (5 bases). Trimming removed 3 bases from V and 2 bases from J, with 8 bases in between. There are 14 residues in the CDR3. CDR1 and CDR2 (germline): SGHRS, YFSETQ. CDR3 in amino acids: CASSSRENTGELFF. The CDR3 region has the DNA TGCGCCAGCAGCTCCAGGGAAAACACCGGGGAGCTGTTTTTT.

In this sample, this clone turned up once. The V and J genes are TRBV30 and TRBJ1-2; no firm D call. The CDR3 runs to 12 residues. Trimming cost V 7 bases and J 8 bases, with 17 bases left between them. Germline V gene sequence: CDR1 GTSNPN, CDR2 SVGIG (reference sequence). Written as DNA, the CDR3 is TGTGCCTACGCCCTCAGCGCCGGGGGCTACACCTTC. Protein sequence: CAYALSAGGYTF.

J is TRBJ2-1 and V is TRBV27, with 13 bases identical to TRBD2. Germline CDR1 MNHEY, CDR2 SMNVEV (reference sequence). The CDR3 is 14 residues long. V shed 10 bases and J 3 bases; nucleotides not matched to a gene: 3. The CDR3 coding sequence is TGTGCCACCCGACTAGCGGGGGGCTACAATGAGCAGTTCTTC. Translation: CATRLAGGYNEQFF.

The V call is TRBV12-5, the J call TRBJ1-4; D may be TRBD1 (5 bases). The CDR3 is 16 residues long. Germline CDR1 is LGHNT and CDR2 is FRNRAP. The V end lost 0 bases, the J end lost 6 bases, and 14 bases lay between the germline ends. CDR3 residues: CASGLVHEGAYEKLFF. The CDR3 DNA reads TGTGCTAGTGGTTTGGTACACGAAGGGGCATATGAAAAACTGTTTTTT.

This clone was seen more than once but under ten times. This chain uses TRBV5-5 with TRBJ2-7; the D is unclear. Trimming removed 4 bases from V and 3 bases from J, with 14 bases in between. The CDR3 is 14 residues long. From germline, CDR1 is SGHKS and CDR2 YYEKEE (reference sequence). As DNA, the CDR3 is TGTGCCAGCAGCCGAACGGTGAACCTCTACGAGCAGTACTTC. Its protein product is CASSRTVNLYEQYF.

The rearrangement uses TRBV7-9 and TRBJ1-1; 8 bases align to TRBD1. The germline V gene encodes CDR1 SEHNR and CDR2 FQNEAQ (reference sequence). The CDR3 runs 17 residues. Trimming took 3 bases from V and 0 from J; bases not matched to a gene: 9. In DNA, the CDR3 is TGTGCCAGCAGCTTGGCAGGGGGCTTCTTGATGAACACTGAAGCTTTCTTT. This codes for CASSLAGGFLMNTEAFF.

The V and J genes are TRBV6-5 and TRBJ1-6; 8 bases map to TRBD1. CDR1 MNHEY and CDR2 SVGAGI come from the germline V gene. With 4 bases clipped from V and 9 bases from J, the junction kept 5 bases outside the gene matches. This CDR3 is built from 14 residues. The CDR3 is CASSLDRAVSPLHF. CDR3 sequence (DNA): TGTGCCAGCAGTTTGGACAGGGCGGTTTCACCCCTCCACTTT.

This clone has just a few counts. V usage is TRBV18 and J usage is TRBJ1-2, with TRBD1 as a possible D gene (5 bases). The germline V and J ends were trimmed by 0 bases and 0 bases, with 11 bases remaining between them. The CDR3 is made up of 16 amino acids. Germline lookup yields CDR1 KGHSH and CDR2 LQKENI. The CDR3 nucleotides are TGTGCCAGCTCACCACCTAGTACAGGAGCTAACTATGGCTACACCTTC. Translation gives CASSPPSTGANYGYTF.

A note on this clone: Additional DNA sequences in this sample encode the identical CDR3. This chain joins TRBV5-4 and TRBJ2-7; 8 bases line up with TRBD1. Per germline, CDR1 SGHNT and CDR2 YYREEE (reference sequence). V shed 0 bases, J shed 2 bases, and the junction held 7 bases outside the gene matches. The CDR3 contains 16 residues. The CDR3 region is CASSLGGGQGTYEQYF. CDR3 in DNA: TGTGCCAGCAGCTTGGGGGGTGGACAGGGTACCTACGAGCAGTACTTC.

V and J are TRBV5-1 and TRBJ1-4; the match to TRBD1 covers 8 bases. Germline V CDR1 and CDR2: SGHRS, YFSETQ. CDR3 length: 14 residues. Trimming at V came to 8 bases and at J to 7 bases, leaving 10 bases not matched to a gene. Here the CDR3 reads CASTTGTGGEKLFF. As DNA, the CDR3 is TGCGCCAGTACCACCGGGACAGGTGGTGAAAAACTGTTTTTT.

CDR3 nucleotide sequence: TGTGCCAGCATCACCGCCTGGGGCTTCCGTGAAGCTTTCTTT. Its protein is CASITAWGFREAFF. The rearrangement uses TRBV6-1 and TRBJ1-1; tentative D call: TRBD1 (5 bases). Germline CDR1 and CDR2: MNHNS and SASEGT. The V gene lost 7 bases and the J gene lost 7 bases, with 19 bases spanning the gap. The CDR3 is 14 amino acids.

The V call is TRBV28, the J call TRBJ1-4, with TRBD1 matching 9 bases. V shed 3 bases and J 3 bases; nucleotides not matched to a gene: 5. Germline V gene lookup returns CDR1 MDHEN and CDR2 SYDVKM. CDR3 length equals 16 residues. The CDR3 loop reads CASSLRQGGSNEKLFF. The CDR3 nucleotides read TGTGCCAGCAGTTTGCGACAGGGGGGTTCTAATGAAAAACTGTTTTTT.

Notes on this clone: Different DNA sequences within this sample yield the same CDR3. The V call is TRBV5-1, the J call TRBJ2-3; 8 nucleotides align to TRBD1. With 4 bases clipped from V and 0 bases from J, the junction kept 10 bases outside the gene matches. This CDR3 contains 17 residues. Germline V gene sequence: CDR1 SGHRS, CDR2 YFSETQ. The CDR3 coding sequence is TGCGCCAGCAGCCGCACTGGGACAGGATCTAGCACAGATACGCAGTATTTT. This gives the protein CASSRTGTGSSTDTQYF. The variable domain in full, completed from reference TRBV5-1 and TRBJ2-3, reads KAGVTQTPRYLIKTRGQQVTLSCSPISGHRSVSWYQQTPGQGLQFLFEYFSETQRNKGNFPGRFSGRQFSNSRSEMNVSTLELGDSALYLCASSRTGTGSSTDTQYFGPGTRLTVL.

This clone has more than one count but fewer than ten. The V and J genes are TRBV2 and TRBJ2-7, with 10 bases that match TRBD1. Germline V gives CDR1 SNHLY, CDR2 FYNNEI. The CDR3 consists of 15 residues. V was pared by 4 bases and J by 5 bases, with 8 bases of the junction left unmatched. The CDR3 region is CASSGYDRGQNEQYF. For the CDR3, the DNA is TGTGCCAGCAGTGGATACGACAGGGGGCAGAACGAGCAGTACTTC.

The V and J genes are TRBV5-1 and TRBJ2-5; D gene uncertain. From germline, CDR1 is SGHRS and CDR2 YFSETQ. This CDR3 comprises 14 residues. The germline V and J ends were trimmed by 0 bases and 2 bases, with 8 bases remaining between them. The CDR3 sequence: CASSLEASQETQYF. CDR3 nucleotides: TGCGCCAGCAGCTTGGAGGCTAGTCAAGAGACCCAGTACTTC.

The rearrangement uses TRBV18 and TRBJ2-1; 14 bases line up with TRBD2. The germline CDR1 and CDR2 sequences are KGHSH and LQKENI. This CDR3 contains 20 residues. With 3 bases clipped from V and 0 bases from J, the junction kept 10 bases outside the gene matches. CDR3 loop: CASSPVGLAGGPASYNEQFF. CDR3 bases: TGTGCCAGCTCACCTGTCGGACTAGCGGGGGGTCCAGCCTCCTACAATGAGCAGTTCTTC.

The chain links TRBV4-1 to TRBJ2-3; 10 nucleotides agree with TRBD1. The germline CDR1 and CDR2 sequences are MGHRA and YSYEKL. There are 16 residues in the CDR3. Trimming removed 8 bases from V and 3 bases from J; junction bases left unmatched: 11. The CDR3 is CASGPGQGVSTDTQYF. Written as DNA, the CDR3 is TGCGCCAGCGGACCTGGACAGGGGGTTTCGACAGATACGCAGTATTTT.

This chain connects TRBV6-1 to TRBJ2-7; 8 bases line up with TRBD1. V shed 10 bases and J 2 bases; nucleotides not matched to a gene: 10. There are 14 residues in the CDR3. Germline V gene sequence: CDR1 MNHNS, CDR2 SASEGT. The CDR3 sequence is CATIVETGAYEQYF. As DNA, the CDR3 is TGTGCCACCATAGTGGAGACAGGGGCCTACGAGCAGTACTTC.

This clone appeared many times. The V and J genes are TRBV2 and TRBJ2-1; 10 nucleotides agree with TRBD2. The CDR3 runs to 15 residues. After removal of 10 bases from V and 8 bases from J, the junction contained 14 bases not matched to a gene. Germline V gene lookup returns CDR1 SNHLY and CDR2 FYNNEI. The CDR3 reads CATELGASGGHEQFF. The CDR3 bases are TGTGCCACCGAATTGGGGGCTAGCGGGGGACATGAGCAGTTCTTC.

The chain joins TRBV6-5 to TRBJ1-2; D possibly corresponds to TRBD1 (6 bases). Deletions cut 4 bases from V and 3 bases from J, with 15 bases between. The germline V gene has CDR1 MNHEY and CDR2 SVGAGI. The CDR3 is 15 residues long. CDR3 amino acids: CASSSLQQGDYGYTF. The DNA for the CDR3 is TGTGCCAGCAGTTCCCTTCAACAGGGCGACTATGGCTACACCTTC.

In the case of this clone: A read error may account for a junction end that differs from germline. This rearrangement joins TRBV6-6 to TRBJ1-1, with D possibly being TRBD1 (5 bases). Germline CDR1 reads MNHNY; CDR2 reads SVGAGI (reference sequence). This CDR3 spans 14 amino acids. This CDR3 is CASIYDSYTAEAFF. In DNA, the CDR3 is TGTGCCAGCATTTACGACAGCTACACTGCTGAAGCTTTCTTT.

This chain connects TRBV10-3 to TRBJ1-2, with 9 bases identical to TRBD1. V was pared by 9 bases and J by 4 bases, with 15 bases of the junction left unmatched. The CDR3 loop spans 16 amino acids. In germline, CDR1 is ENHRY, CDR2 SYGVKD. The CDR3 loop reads CAMRPGQGSSGYGYTF. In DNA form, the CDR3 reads TGTGCCATGCGGCCGGGACAGGGCTCGTCTGGCTATGGCTACACCTTC.

CDR3: CASSTGGYYEQYF. For the CDR3, the DNA is TGCGCCAGCTCGACAGGGGGCTACTACGAGCAGTACTTC. The chain uses TRBV10-2 and TRBJ2-7; 10 bases are shared with TRBD1. The V gene end was trimmed by 8 bases and the J gene end by 3 bases; junction bases not matched to a gene: 4. The CDR3 covers 13 residues. Germline loops: CDR1 WSHSY, CDR2 SAAADI.

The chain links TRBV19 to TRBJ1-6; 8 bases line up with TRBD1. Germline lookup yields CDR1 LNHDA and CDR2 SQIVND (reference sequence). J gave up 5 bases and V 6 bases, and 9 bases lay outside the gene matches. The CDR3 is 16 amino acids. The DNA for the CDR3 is TGTGCCAGTAGACCGGACAGGGAGGGTGATAATTCACCCCTCCACTTT. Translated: CASRPDREGDNSPLHF.

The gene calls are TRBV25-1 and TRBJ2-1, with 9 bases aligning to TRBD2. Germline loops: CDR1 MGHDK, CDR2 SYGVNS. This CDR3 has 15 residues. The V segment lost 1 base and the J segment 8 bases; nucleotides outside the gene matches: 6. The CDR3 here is CASSELLAGGDEQFF. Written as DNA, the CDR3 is TGTGCCAGCAGTGAATTACTAGCGGGCGGGGATGAGCAGTTCTTC.

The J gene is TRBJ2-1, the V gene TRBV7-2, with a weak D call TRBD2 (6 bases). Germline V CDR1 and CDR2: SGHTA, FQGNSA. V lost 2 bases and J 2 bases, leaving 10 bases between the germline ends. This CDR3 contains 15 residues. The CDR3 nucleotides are TGTGCCAGCAGCTTAACGGGAGACCCCTACAATGAGCAGTTCTTC. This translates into CASSLTGDPYNEQFF.

The CDR3 sequence: CASSSGTSGTGELFF. DNA of the CDR3: TGTGCCAGCAGTTCCGGGACTAGCGGCACCGGGGAGCTGTTTTTT. The J gene is TRBJ2-2, the V gene TRBV2, with 11 bases matching TRBD2. The CDR3 is 15 residues long. V shed 5 bases, J shed 4 bases, and the junction held 3 bases outside the gene matches. Germline loops: CDR1 SNHLY, CDR2 FYNNEI. The entire variable domain, with the rest obtained from reference TRBV2 and TRBJ2-2, is as follows: EPEVTQTPSHQVTQMGQEVILRCVPISNHLYFYWYRQILGQKVEFLVSFYNNEISEKSEIFDDQFSVERPDGSNFTLKIRSTKLEDSAMYFCASSSGTSGTGELFFGEGSRLTVL.